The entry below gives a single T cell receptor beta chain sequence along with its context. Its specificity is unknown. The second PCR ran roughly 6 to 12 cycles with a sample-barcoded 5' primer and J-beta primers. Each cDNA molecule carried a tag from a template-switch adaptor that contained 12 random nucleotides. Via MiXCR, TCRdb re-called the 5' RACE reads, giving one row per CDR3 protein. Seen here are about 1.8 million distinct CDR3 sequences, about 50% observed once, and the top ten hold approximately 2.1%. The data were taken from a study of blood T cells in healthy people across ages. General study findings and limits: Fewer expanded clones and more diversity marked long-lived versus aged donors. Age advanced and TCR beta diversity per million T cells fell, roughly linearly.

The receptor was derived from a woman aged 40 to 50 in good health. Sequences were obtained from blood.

In DNA, the CDR3 is TGCAGTGCTAGAGATAGGGGGGGGCTTGGTGGCTACACCTTC. Encoded protein: CSARDRGGLGGYTF. The chain combines TRBV20-1 with TRBJ1-2; D possibly corresponds to TRBD1 (6 bases). Germline V gene lookup returns CDR1 DFQATT and CDR2 SNEGSKA (reference sequence). V shed 0 bases and J shed 7 bases, with 15 bases lying between them. CDR3 length equals 14 residues.